A selection of T cell receptor beta chains follows, all from one sample in a study of beta chain features in type 1 diabetes. Sequencing used immunoSEQ multiplex PCR; TCRdb keeps in-frame clones, though not all of them. The sample holds fewer than 650,000 clones, roughly a sixth seen once. Material: naive CD4+ T cells from blood. The origin of the receptors is a man aged 18 to 30 in good health. CDR3s include the opening cysteine and the closing phenylalanine or tryptophan. A D gene is named only where the DNA matches it firmly. A clone size is listed for some rows: how often the clone was seen (once, few, many), or a class if it is expanded.

j_gene	d_gene	abundance	v_gene	CDR3aa	CDR3nt
TRBJ2-7	-	-	TRBV7-2	CASSFRGGADSSYEQYF	TGTGCCAGCAGCTTCCGCGGGGGCGCGGATAGCTCCTACGAGCAGTACTTC
TRBJ1-2	TRBD1	-	TRBV9	CASSVRGGGAYGYTF	TGTGCCAGCAGCGTAAGGGGAGGGGGCGCCTATGGCTACACCTTC
TRBJ1-1	TRBD1	-	TRBV28	CASSFRDRGLKAFF	TGTGCCAGCAGTTTCCGGGACAGGGGGTTGAAAGCTTTCTTT
TRBJ2-3	TRBD2	-	TRBV7-9	CASSFSGSPDTQYF	TGTGCCAGCAGCTTTAGCGGGAGCCCAGATACGCAGTATTTT
TRBJ2-6	TRBD1	-	TRBV6-5	CASSFDRAGANVLTF	TGTGCCAGCAGTTTCGACAGGGCTGGGGCCAACGTCCTGACTTTC
TRBJ2-7	TRBD1	few	TRBV4-2	CASSTRTGYEQYF	TGTGCCAGCAGCACCAGGACAGGCTACGAGCAGTACTTC
TRBJ2-6	TRBD1	few	TRBV7-2	CASSITGTDSGANVLTF	TGTGCCAGCAGCATCACCGGGACAGACTCTGGGGCCAACGTCCTGACTTTC
TRBJ2-7	TRBD1	-	TRBV5-1	CASSWDRYEQYF	TGCGCCAGCAGCTGGGACAGATACGAGCAGTACTTC
TRBJ1-5	-	many	TRBV9	CASSAGDQPQHF	TGTGCCAGCAGCGCTGGGGATCAGCCCCAGCATTTT
TRBJ2-3	-	few	TRBV7-7	CASSPGTDTQYF	TGTGCCAGCAGCCCAGGGACAGATACGCAGTATTTT
TRBJ2-1	TRBD2	-	TRBV27	CASSLSGLAVYNEQFF	TGTGCCAGCAGTTTAAGTGGACTAGCGGTGTACAATGAGCAGTTCTTC
TRBJ2-3	-	few	TRBV5-1	CASSPSRGPSTDTQYF	TGCGCCAGCAGCCCTTCCCGGGGCCCTAGCACAGATACGCAGTATTTT
TRBJ2-3	TRBD1	few	TRBV6-1	CASSQGTGGSTDTQYF	TGTGCCAGCAGTCAAGGGACAGGGGGCTCCACAGATACGCAGTATTTT
TRBJ2-7	-	-	TRBV18	CASSPGADEQYF	TGTGCCAGCTCCCCTGGGGCCGACGAGCAGTACTTC
TRBJ2-7	TRBD2	few	TRBV7-2	CASTRRSGNSYEQYF	TGTGCCAGCACCCGTCGTAGCGGGAACTCCTACGAGCAGTACTTC
TRBJ2-5	TRBD2	-	TRBV5-1	CASSLGVLAGGETQYF	TGCGCCAGCAGCTTGGGGGTACTAGCGGGAGGTGAGACCCAGTACTTC
TRBJ2-1	-	-	TRBV10-3	CAISESAGHQNEQFF	TGTGCCATCAGTGAGTCCGCGGGACACCAGAATGAGCAGTTCTTC
TRBJ1-4	-	few	TRBV4-3	CASSQDVRGEKLFF	TGCGCCAGCAGCCAAGATGTCAGGGGCGAAAAACTGTTTTTT
TRBJ2-1	-	-	TRBV19	CASSISGQLQFF	TGTGCCAGTAGTATTTCCGGACAGCTGCAGTTCTTC
TRBJ1-2	TRBD1	few	TRBV25-1	CASSRDSYGYTF	TGTGCCAGCAGCCGGGACAGCTATGGCTACACCTTC
TRBJ1-1	-	-	TRBV6-6	CASSYAPGKNTEAFF	TGTGCCAGCAGTTACGCCCCAGGGAAGAACACTGAAGCTTTCTTT
TRBJ2-1	TRBD1	few	TRBV4-1	CASSQAGTDLYNEQFF	TGCGCCAGCAGCCAAGCGGGGACAGATCTTTACAATGAGCAGTTCTTC
TRBJ2-7	TRBD1	-	TRBV28	CASSSTRQGWEQYF	TGTGCCAGCAGTTCGACCAGACAGGGGTGGGAGCAGTACTTC
TRBJ2-1	TRBD2	few	TRBV9	CASSPPGSGGLGGEQFF	TGTGCCAGCAGCCCGCCCGGTAGCGGGGGCCTCGGCGGTGAGCAGTTCTTC
TRBJ2-7	-	-	TRBV20-1	CSARNPYEQYF	TGCAGTGCTAGGAATCCCTACGAGCAGTACTTC
TRBJ1-2	-	few	TRBV11-2	CASRISPQGPTNYGYTF	TGTGCCAGCAGAATTTCCCCTCAGGGGCCTACTAACTATGGCTACACCTTC
TRBJ2-3	-	-	TRBV9	CASSLYTDTQYF	TGTGCCAGCAGCCTTTACACAGATACGCAGTATTTT
TRBJ2-3	-	-	TRBV5-4	CASSSLTNTDTQYF	TGTGCCAGCAGCTCTTTGACAAACACAGATACGCAGTATTTT
TRBJ1-1	TRBD1	many	TRBV10-3	CAIRGQAEAFF	TGTGCCATCAGAGGACAGGCTGAAGCTTTCTTT
TRBJ2-6	-	-	TRBV2	CASSRKQGSGANVLTF	TGTGCCAGCAGTCGCAAACAGGGTTCTGGGGCCAACGTCCTGACTTTC
TRBJ2-3	TRBD2	-	TRBV27	CASTPLRGGTDTQYF	TGTGCCAGCACCCCTTTGCGGGGGGGCACAGATACGCAGTATTTT
TRBJ1-5	-	-	TRBV6-1	CASSEAGSNQPQHF	TGTGCCAGCAGTGAAGCAGGGAGCAATCAGCCCCAGCATTTT
TRBJ2-3	TRBD2	few	TRBV29-1	CSVEDRASGRTDTQYF	TGCAGCGTTGAAGATCGGGCTAGCGGGAGGACAGATACGCAGTATTTT
TRBJ2-5	-	-	TRBV5-1	CASSSLSGAQETQYF	TGCGCCAGCAGCTCCCTTTCAGGGGCGCAAGAGACCCAGTACTTC
TRBJ2-5	TRBD1	few	TRBV5-4	CASSRFDRVQDQETQYF	TGTGCCAGCAGCAGATTCGACAGGGTTCAGGACCAAGAGACCCAGTACTTC
TRBJ1-5	-	-	TRBV2	CASSAFWASNQPQHF	TGTGCCAGCAGCGCCTTCTGGGCCAGCAATCAGCCCCAGCATTTT
TRBJ2-5	-	-	TRBV19	CASSIRSGAGETQYF	TGTGCCAGTAGTATCAGGTCAGGGGCCGGGGAGACCCAGTACTTC
TRBJ2-3	-	few	TRBV5-1	CASSYPGARDTQYF	TGCGCCAGCAGCTACCCCGGGGCCCGTGATACGCAGTATTTT
TRBJ2-4	TRBD1	-	TRBV19	CASNTPGTEKNIQYF	TGTGCCAGCAACACCCCAGGGACAGAGAAAAACATTCAGTACTTC
TRBJ1-2	TRBD1	few	TRBV4-2	CASSPDADRDLYTF	TGTGCCAGCAGCCCAGATGCAGACAGGGACTTATACACCTTC
TRBJ1-5	TRBD1	few	TRBV6-5	CASRGQGTGQPQHF	TGTGCCAGCAGGGGACAGGGGACGGGTCAGCCCCAGCATTTT
TRBJ2-1	-	-	TRBV14	CASSQDRASEQFF	TGTGCCAGCAGCCAAGATAGGGCGAGTGAGCAGTTCTTC
TRBJ1-6	TRBD1	few	TRBV4-2	CASSQEQGKYSPLHF	TGTGCCAGCAGCCAGGAACAGGGGAAGTATTCACCCCTCCACTTT
TRBJ2-4	-	few	TRBV28	CASSFWAKNIQYF	TGTGCCAGCAGTTTCTGGGCCAAAAACATTCAGTACTTC
TRBJ1-1	-	-	TRBV7-8	CASTFQVNTEAFF	TGTGCCAGCACCTTCCAGGTGAACACTGAAGCTTTCTTT
TRBJ1-1	-	-	TRBV7-9	CASSLNTEAFF	TGTGCCAGCAGTTTGAACACTGAAGCTTTCTTT
TRBJ2-1	TRBD2	-	TRBV11-1	CASSLRTSGGKNEQFF	TGTGCCAGCAGCTTAAGGACTAGCGGGGGGAAGAATGAGCAGTTCTTC
TRBJ1-1	-	-	TRBV29-1	CSGDTDTPAFF	TGCAGCGGAGATACAGATACTCCCGCTTTCTTT
TRBJ2-7	-	few	TRBV28	CASSLTSPSYEQYF	TGTGCCAGCAGTCTAACTTCTCCCTCCTACGAGCAGTACTTC
TRBJ2-3	-	-	TRBV5-1	CASSLVGSDGYF	TGCGCCAGCAGCTTGGTGGGCTCTGACGGGTATTTT
TRBJ2-1	-	-	TRBV30	CAWSVHRTPKPDEQFF	TGTGCCTGGAGTGTACACAGGACTCCCAAACCAGATGAGCAGTTCTTC
TRBJ2-7	TRBD2	-	TRBV27	CASSLPSGAGVLYEQYF	TGTGCCAGCAGTTTACCCTCCGGGGCGGGAGTATTGTACGAGCAGTACTTC
TRBJ2-6	-	-	TRBV9	CASSVVGVPSGANVLTF	TGTGCCAGCAGCGTAGTCGGAGTGCCCTCCGGGGCCAACGTCCTGACTTTC
TRBJ1-2	-	-	TRBV20-1	CSARGYTF	TGCAGTGCTAGGGGCTACACCTTC
TRBJ2-2	-	-	TRBV28	CASRRTGELFF	TGTGCCAGCCGGCGGACCGGGGAGCTGTTTTTT
TRBJ1-5	-	-	TRBV15	CATSLSAMGNQPQHF	TGTGCCACCAGCTTAAGTGCTATGGGCAATCAGCCCCAGCATTTT
TRBJ2-1	-	-	TRBV2	CASTIPGGGPHNEQFF	TGTGCCAGCACCATACCCGGCGGGGGCCCTCACAATGAGCAGTTCTTC